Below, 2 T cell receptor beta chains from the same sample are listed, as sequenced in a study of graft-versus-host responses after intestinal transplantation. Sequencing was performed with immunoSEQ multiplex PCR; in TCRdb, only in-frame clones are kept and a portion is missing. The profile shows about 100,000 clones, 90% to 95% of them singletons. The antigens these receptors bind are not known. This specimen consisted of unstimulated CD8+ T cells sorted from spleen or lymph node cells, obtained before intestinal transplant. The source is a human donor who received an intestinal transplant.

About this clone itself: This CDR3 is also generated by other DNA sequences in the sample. The CDR3 is CATSRARDSSYEQYF. The DNA for the CDR3 is TGTGCCACCAGCAGAGCCCGGGACAGCTCCTACGAGCAGTACTTC. The J gene is TRBJ2-7, the V gene TRBV15; TRBD1 matches 7 bases. Germline V CDR1 and CDR2: LNHNV, YYDKDF (reference sequence). The V segment lost 1 base and the J segment 0 bases; nucleotides outside the gene matches: 3. The length of the CDR3 is 15 residues.

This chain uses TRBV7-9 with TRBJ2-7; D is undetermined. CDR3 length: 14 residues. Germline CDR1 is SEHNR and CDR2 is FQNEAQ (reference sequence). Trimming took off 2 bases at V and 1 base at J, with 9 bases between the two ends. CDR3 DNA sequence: TGTGCCAGCAGCTTACCGGGCAGGTCCTACGAGCAGTACTTC. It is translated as CASSLPGRSYEQYF.